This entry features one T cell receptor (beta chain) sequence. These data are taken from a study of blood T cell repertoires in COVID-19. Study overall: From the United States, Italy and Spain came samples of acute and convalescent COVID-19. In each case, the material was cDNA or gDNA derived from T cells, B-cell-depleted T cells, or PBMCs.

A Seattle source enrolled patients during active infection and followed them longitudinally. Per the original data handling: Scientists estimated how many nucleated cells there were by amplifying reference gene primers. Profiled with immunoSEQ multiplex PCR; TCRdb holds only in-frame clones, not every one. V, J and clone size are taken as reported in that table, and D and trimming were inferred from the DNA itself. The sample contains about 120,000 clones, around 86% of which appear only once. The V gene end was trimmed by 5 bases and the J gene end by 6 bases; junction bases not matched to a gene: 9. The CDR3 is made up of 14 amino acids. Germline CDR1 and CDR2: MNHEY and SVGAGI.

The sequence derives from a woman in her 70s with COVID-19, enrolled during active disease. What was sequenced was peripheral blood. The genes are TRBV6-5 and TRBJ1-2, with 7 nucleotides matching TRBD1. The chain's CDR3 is CASSRAGGIDGYTF. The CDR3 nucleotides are TGTGCCAGCAGTCGGGCAGGGGGTATCGATGGCTACACCTTC.